This TCR beta chain was found in a study of T cells in localized non-small cell lung cancer. This table comes from immunoSEQ multiplex PCR, and its TCRdb copy is limited to in-frame clones, with some not included. The sample lists under 35,000 clones; 85% to 95% were seen once. Trimming stripped 4 bases from V and 3 bases from J, with 10 bases between. The CDR3 runs 13 residues. The germline gives CDR1 SGHKS, CDR2 YYEKEE (reference sequence). This clonotype originated in an older female donor with stage II lung adenocarcinoma. The sequences come from peripheral blood mononuclear cells, collected before any cancer treatment. The chain is built from TRBV5-5 and TRBJ1-1; D is uncertain. DNA of the CDR3: TGTGCCAGCAGCCTAAACCCAGACACTGAAGCTTTCTTT. It is translated as CASSLNPDTEAFF.